This TCR beta chain was sequenced for a study of blood T cell repertoires in COVID-19. Whole-study context: Donors in the United States, Italy and Spain gave samples during acute or convalescent COVID-19. PBMCs, B-cell-depleted T cells, or T cells provided the cDNA or gDNA that made up the material.

CDR3 length equals 12 residues. Trimming left V 4 bases short and J 7 bases short, with 12 bases between. Germline loops: CDR1 SGHKS, CDR2 YYEKEE (reference sequence). As processed by the authors: By means of reference gene primer amplification, nucleated cell counts were estimated. The table came from immunoSEQ multiplex PCR; TCRdb's copy has only in-frame clones and leaves some out. That table gives V, J and clone size, and the DNA gave D and trimming. The table lists 180,000 or so clones, 80% to 90% of them singletons. The chain combines TRBV5-5 with TRBJ2-7, with D perhaps TRBD2 (6 bases). The sequence was collected from a man in his forties or fifties with active or convalescent COVID-19. Specimen: peripheral blood. DNA of the CDR3: TGTGCCAGCAGCATCAACGCGGGGGAGCAGTACTTC. It translates to CASSINAGEQYF. Supplemented by reference TRBV5-5 and TRBJ2-7, the full variable domain reads DAGVTQSPTHLIKTRGQQVTLRCSPISGHKSVSWYQQVLGQGPQFIFQYYEKEERGRGNFPDRFSARQFPNYSSELNVNALLLGDSALYLCASSINAGEQYFGPGTRLTVT.